The T cell receptor beta chain under discussion was sequenced for a study of T cells expressing NK-cell markers. Study in general: Within the sequenced cohort of eight donors, seven exhibited HCMV seropositivity and one was seronegative.

Regarding this clonotype: No antigen is known for it.

Using the 5' RACE reads, TCRdb records one entry per CDR3 protein without DNA. This repertoire includes around 550,000 distinct CDR3 sequences. The germline V gene has CDR1 SGHTA and CDR2 FQGNSA. The CDR3 is 13 amino acids. Study-wide results and limits: A range of 1.0-7.0% of CD8+ T cells consisted of dominant NKG2C+ clonotypes in more than five donors. Whether expanded NKG2C+ T cell clones were HCMV specific stayed uncertain.

Sequenced sample: blood T cells: a sorted CD56 or NKG2C T cell subset, CD4+ or CD8+ T cells, or bulk PBMC T cells (not recorded which). The sequence was collected from a man between 18 and 35 years old in good health. The genes are TRBV7-2 and TRBJ2-5; TCRdb picks TRBD1, but there is no DNA to check that call. The CDR3 sequence is CASSHDQPGTQYF.